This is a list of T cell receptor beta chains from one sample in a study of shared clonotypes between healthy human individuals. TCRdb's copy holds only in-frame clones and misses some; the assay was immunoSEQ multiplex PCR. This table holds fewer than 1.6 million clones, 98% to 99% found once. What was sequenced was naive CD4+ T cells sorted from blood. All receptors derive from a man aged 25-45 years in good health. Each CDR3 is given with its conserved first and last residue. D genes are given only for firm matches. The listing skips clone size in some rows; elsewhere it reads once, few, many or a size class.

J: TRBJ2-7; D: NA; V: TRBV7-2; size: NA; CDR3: CASSLAAGEFYEQYF; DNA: TGTGCCAGCAGCTTAGCTGCCGGGGAGTTCTACGAGCAGTACTTC
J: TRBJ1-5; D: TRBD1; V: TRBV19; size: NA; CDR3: CASSKGQGGNQPQHF; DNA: TGTGCCAGTAGTAAAGGACAGGGCGGCAATCAGCCCCAGCATTTT
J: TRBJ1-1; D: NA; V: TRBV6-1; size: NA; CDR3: CASSEVWAFF; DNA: TGTGCCAGCAGTGAAGTTTGGGCTTTCTTT
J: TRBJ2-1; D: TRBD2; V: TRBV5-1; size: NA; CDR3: CASSLAPGTSNYNEQFF; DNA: TGCGCCAGCAGCTTGGCGCCCGGGACTAGCAATTACAATGAGCAGTTCTTC
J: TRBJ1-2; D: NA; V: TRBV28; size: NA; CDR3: CATAGSNDYTF; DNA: TGTGCCACCGCGGGGTCCAATGACTACACCTTC
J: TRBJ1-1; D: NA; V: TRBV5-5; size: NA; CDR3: CASTWGSDTEAFF; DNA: TGTGCCAGCACTTGGGGGTCCGACACTGAAGCTTTCTTT
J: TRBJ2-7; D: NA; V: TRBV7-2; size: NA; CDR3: CASSLAGPGEQYF; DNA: TGTGCCAGCAGCTTAGCCGGTCCAGGGGAGCAGTACTTC
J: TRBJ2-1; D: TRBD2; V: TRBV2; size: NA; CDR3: CASSEGLAGGREQFF; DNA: TGTGCCAGCAGTGAGGGACTAGCGGGCGGGCGGGAGCAGTTCTTC
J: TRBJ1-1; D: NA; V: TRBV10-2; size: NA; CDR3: CASSAQAPNTEAFF; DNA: TGCGCCAGCAGTGCACAGGCCCCCAACACTGAAGCTTTCTTT
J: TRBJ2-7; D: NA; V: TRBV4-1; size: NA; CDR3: CASSLDGGTYEQYF; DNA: TGCGCCAGCAGCCTCGATGGGGGCACCTACGAGCAGTACTTC
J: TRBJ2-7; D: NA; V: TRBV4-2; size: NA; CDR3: CASSQEGGPPYEQYF; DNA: TGTGCCAGCAGCCAAGAGGGCGGGCCCCCCTACGAGCAGTACTTC
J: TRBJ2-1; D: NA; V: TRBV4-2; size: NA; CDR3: CASSQEGAADNEQFF; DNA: TGTGCCAGCAGCCAAGAGGGGGCGGCGGACAATGAGCAGTTCTTC
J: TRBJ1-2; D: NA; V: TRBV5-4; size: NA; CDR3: CASSPPGRGWASGYTF; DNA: TGTGCCAGCAGCCCGCCGGGGAGAGGGTGGGCTTCTGGCTACACCTTC
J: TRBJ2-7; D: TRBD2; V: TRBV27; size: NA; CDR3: CASSLSGLAGNYEQYF; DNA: TGTGCCAGCAGTTTATCGGGACTAGCGGGAAACTACGAGCAGTACTTC
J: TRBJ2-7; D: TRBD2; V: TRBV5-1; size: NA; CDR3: CASSPGGSGTHYEQYF; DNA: TGCGCCAGCAGCCCCGGTGGTAGCGGGACCCACTACGAGCAGTACTTC
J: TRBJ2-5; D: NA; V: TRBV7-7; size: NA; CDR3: CASSLAGRIETQYF; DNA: TGTGCCAGCAGCTTAGCAGGGAGAATAGAGACCCAGTACTTC
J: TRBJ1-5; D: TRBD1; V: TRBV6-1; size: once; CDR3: CASNTGVSLQPQHF; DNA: TGTGCCAGCAATACAGGGGTGTCGTTACAGCCCCAGCATTTT
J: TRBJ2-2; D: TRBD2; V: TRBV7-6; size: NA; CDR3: CASSPKREKGGELFF; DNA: TGTGCCAGCAGCCCTAAGCGGGAGAAGGGCGGGGAGCTGTTTTTT
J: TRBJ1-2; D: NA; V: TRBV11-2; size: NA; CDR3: CASSLIDSRGMNYGYTF; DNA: TGTGCCAGCAGCTTAATTGATTCCCGGGGAATGAACTATGGCTACACCTTC
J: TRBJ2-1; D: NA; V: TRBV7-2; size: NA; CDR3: CASSLVERDNEQFF; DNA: TGTGCCAGCAGCTTAGTGGAGCGGGACAATGAGCAGTTCTTC
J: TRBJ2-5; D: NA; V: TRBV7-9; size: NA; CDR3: CASSLAAGGYETQYF; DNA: TGTGCCAGCAGCTTAGCTGCAGGGGGGTACGAGACCCAGTACTTC
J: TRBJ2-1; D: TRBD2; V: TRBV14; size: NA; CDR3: CASSQPSGSLYNEQFF; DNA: TGTGCCAGCAGCCAACCCAGCGGGAGTTTATACAATGAGCAGTTCTTC
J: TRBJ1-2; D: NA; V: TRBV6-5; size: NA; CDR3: CASRSTTNYGYTF; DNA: TGTGCCAGCAGGTCGACTACTAACTATGGCTACACCTTC
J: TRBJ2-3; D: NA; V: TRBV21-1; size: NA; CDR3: CASPHGSGGTDTQYF; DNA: TGTGCCAGTCCGCATGGGTCAGGGGGCACAGATACGCAGTATTTT
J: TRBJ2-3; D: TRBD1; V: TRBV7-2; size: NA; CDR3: CASSLGHRGIPDTQYF; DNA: TGTGCCAGCAGCTTAGGGCACAGGGGGATCCCAGATACGCAGTATTTT
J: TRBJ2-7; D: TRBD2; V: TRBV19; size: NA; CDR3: CASSIGGLAALGLYEQYF; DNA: TGTGCCAGTAGTATTGGGGGACTAGCGGCTTTGGGGCTCTACGAGCAGTACTTC
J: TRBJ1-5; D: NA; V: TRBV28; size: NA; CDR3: CASSSPPGSYDQPQHF; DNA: TGTGCCAGCAGTTCCCCCCCCGGGTCCTACGATCAGCCCCAGCATTTT
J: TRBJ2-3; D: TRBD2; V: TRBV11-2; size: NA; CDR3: CASSLRLAGRTDTQYF; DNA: TGTGCCAGCAGCTTAAGACTAGCGGGACGCACAGATACGCAGTATTTT
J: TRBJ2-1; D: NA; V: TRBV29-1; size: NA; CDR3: CSVASTGLTNEQFF; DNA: TGCAGCGTTGCGTCGACGGGACTTACCAATGAGCAGTTCTTC
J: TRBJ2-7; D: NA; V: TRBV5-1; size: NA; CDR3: CASSLEASRYEQYF; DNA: TGCGCCAGCAGCTTGGAGGCTAGCCGGTACGAGCAGTACTTC
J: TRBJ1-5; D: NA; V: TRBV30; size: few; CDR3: CAWTSGAGQPQHF; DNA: TGTGCCTGGACCTCCGGGGCAGGGCAGCCCCAGCATTTT
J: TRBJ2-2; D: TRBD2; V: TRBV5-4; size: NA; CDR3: CASSQRAGRYTGELFF; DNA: TGTGCCAGCAGCCAACGAGCGGGAAGGTATACCGGGGAGCTGTTTTTT
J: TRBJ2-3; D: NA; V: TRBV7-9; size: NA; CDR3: CASSIGDTQYF; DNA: TGTGCCAGCAGCATAGGAGATACGCAGTATTTT